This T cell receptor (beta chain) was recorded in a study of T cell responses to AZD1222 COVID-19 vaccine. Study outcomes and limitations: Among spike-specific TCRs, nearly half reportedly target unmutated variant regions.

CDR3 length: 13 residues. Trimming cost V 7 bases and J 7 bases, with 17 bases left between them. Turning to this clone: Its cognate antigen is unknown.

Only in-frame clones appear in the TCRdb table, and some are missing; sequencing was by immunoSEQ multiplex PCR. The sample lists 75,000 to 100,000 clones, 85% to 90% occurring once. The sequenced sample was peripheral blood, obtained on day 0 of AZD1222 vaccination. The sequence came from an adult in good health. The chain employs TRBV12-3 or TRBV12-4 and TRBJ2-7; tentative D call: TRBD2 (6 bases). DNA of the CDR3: TGTGCCAGCATCATGATGGAGGGCGGGGAGCAGTACTTC. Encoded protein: CASIMMEGGEQYF.